This TCR beta chain appears in the sequencing data of a study of T cells after yellow fever vaccination. TCRdb redid the calling of the 5' RACE reads with MiXCR, one entry per CDR3 protein. Found here are 200,000 to 250,000 distinct CDR3 sequences, 6.9% of them singletons; the top ten hold about 0.85%. This clonotype was recorded a few times. Its target is unknown. Findings and limits, study-wide: Although the secondary response was weaker, it peaked faster, at day 5 versus 15.

Germline V lookup: CDR1 SEHNR, CDR2 FQNEAQ (reference sequence). The junction had 13 bases not matched to a gene; V was cut back by 4 bases and J by 11 bases. This CDR3 region has 15 residues. The source material was CD4+ T cells sorted from PBMCs, sampled 15 days after the yellow fever booster vaccination. The V call is TRBV7-9, the J call TRBJ1-4; 7 positions match TRBD1. The clonotype was recovered from a man aged 30-40 years who received the YFV17D yellow fever vaccine. Written as DNA, the CDR3 is TGTGCCAGCAGCTCCACAGGGGCTCAGGGGTGGAAACTGTTTTTT. This translates into CASSSTGAQGWKLFF. Full variable domain (remainder filled in from reference TRBV7-9 and TRBJ1-4): DTGVSQNPRHKITKRGQNVTFRCDPISEHNRLYWYRQTLGQGPEFLTYFQNEAQLEKSRLLSDRFSAERPKGSFSTLEIQRTEQGDSAMYLCASSSTGAQGWKLFFGSGTQLSVL.